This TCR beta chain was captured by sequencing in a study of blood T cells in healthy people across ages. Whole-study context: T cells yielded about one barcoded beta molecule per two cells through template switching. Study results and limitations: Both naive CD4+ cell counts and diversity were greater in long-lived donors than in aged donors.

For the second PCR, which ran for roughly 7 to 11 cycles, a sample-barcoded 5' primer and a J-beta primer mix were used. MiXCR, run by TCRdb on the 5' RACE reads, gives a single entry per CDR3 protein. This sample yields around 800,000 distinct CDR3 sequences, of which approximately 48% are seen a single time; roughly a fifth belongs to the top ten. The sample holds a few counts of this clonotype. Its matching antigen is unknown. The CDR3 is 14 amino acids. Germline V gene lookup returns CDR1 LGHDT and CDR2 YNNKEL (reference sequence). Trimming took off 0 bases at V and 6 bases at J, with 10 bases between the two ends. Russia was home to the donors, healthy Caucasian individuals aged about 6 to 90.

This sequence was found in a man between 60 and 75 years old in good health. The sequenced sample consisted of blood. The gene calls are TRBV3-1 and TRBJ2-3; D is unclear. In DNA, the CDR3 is TGTGCCAGCAGCCAAGATGAGTGGCTGGATACGCAGTATTTT. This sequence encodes CASSQDEWLDTQYF.